This record looks at one T cell receptor beta chain sequence and its context. Libraries were prepared by immunoSEQ multiplex PCR; TCRdb keeps only in-frame clonotypes and omits some of them. The table has 130,000 or so clones, roughly 79% seen once. This sample was included in a study of blood T cell repertoires in COVID-19. Germline V gives CDR1 MDHEN, CDR2 SYDVKM. The V gene lost 6 bases and the J gene lost 7 bases, with 13 bases spanning the gap. This CDR3 has 12 amino acids. The origin of this receptor is a woman in her sixties or seventies with active or convalescent COVID-19. The rearrangement joins TRBV28 to TRBJ2-7; D perhaps matches TRBD2 (5 bases). The sequenced sample consisted of peripheral blood. The CDR3 region has the DNA TGTGCCAGCAGCTCGTCCCCGGGGGAGCAGTACGTC. Translation gives CASSSSPGEQYV.